This record covers a single T cell receptor beta chain. No antigen is known for it. TCRdb redid the calling of the reads with MiXCR, one entry per CDR3 protein. The table has about 100,000 distinct CDR3 sequences, about 40% seen once. V dropped 5 bases and J dropped 0 bases, with 10 bases sitting between them. Germline CDR1 reads SQVTM; CDR2 reads ANQGSEA. The CDR3 loop spans 13 amino acids. The data stem from a study of T cell repertoires in cytomegalovirus infection. Looking at the study overall: Newly reported HLA-C-restricted and thoroughly characterized HLA-B-restricted CMV epitopes were employed. Study-wide findings and caveats: Predominance within the ex vivo response was attributable to HLA-C-restricted CMV-specific TCR beta clonotypes.

This sequence was found in a human donor in good health (CMV status not recorded). Some clones in this sample may be carry-over from other donors' samples. This sample comprised CD8+ T cells from cultured PBMCs, obtained from culture after CMV antigen stimulation. This chain uses TRBV29-1 with TRBJ1-1; TRBD1 might be the D (5 bases). CDR3 nucleotides: TGCAGCGTTTCCGGGGACTTGAACACTGAAGCTTTCTTT. Translated: CSVSGDLNTEAFF.